A selection of T cell receptor beta chains follows, all from one sample in a study of blood T cell repertoires in COVID-19. TCRdb's copy holds only in-frame clones and misses some; the assay was immunoSEQ multiplex PCR. The data hold roughly 250,000 clones, with 75% to 95% observed a single time. The sample consisted of peripheral blood. All receptors come from a young adult with COVID-19, enrolled during active disease. The CDR3 runs from the conserved cysteine through the conserved F or W. The order of the fields is V gene, D gene, CDR3 length, J gene, clone size, CDR3 protein, CDR3 DNA. D genes are given only for firm matches. Not every row has a clone size; where given, it reads once, few, many or a size class.

TRBV2	NA	15	TRBJ2-5	NA	CASSEAGRRAETQYF	TGTGCCAGCAGTGAAGCGGGTAGGAGGGCGGAGACCCAGTACTTC
TRBV6-6	NA	17	TRBJ1-1	NA	CASSPTSQGSFFTEAFF	TGTGCCAGCAGTCCCACCTCTCAGGGGTCTTTCTTCACTGAAGCTTTCTTT
TRBV5-1	TRBD2	15	TRBJ2-7	NA	CASSLGTSGTTLSYF	TGCGCCAGCAGCTTGGGGACTAGCGGGACCACGTTGTCGTACTTC
TRBV5-1	TRBD1	16	TRBJ2-7	NA	CASSLDPGTGGYEQYF	TGCGCCAGCAGCTTGGATCCCGGGACAGGTGGCTACGAGCAGTACTTC
TRBV23-1	TRBD1	16	TRBJ2-7	NA	CASSQTRDRLSYEQYF	TGCGCCAGCAGTCAAACCCGGGACAGATTATCCTACGAGCAGTACTTC
TRBV24-1	NA	13	TRBJ1-1	NA	CATSETANTEAFF	TGTGCCACCAGTGAGACAGCGAACACTGAAGCTTTCTTT
TRBV4-2	TRBD2	17	TRBJ2-1	NA	CASSQEWSGGPGNEQFF	TGTGCCAGCAGCCAAGAGTGGTCGGGAGGGCCGGGAAATGAGCAGTTCTTC
TRBV5-5	NA	14	TRBJ2-5	NA	CASSPKLTEETQYF	TGTGCCAGCAGCCCCAAACTGACAGAAGAGACCCAGTACTTC
TRBV28	NA	15	TRBJ2-7	NA	CASRIQGWGAYEQYF	TGTGCCAGCAGGATCCAGGGATGGGGGGCCTACGAGCAGTACTTC
TRBV6-2/TRBV6-3	TRBD2	16	TRBJ2-5	NA	CASSYGSSGNQETQYF	TGTGCCAGCAGTTACGGGTCTAGCGGGAATCAAGAGACCCAGTACTTC
TRBV5-6	TRBD1	15	TRBJ2-1	once	CASSTAGGGNNEQFF	TGTGCCAGCAGCACGGCAGGGGGCGGAAACAATGAGCAGTTCTTC
TRBV28	NA	16	TRBJ2-7	NA	CASTFPYGGGFYEQYF	TGTGCCAGCACTTTCCCGTATGGCGGGGGCTTCTACGAGCAGTACTTC
TRBV5-1	TRBD1	14	TRBJ1-4	NA	CASSPGTGGEKLFF	TGCGCCAGCAGCCCCGGGACAGGAGGTGAAAAACTGTTTTTT
TRBV5-5	NA	15	TRBJ2-1	NA	CASSLDWSSYNEQFF	TGTGCCAGCAGCCTCGACTGGAGCTCCTACAATGAGCAGTTCTTC
TRBV7-9	NA	16	TRBJ2-2	NA	CASSSIRAGPTGELFF	TGTGCCAGCAGCTCAATTAGAGCGGGTCCCACCGGGGAGCTGTTTTTT
TRBV19	TRBD1	16	TRBJ1-5	NA	CASSIDRDRANQPQHF	TGTGCCAGTAGTATAGACCGGGACAGGGCCAATCAGCCCCAGCATTTT
TRBV6-5	NA	13	TRBJ1-5	NA	CASSPSGQQPQHF	TGTGCCAGCAGCCCCTCGGGACAACAACCCCAGCATTTT
TRBV7-8	NA	15	TRBJ2-5	NA	CASSLGTNLKETQYF	TGTGCCAGCAGCTTAGGGACTAACTTAAAAGAGACCCAGTACTTC
TRBV6-4	TRBD2	16	TRBJ2-1	few	CASSDSGTSEVNEQFF	TGTGCCAGCAGTGATTCCGGGACTAGCGAGGTCAATGAGCAGTTCTTC
TRBV29-1	TRBD2	14	TRBJ2-7	NA	CSVQGSGSSVEQYF	TGCAGCGTGCAGGGTAGCGGGAGTTCGGTCGAGCAGTACTTC
TRBV7-7	TRBD2	16	TRBJ2-5	NA	CASSLQGTGGGETQYF	TGTGCCAGCAGCCTACAAGGGACGGGAGGAGGGGAGACCCAGTACTTC
TRBV27	TRBD1	16	TRBJ2-1	NA	CASSLIDRGDYNEQFF	TGTGCCAGCAGTTTAATAGACAGGGGGGACTACAATGAGCAGTTCTTC
TRBV7-6	TRBD2	16	TRBJ2-7	NA	CASSLGLAGPAYEQYF	TGTGCCAGCAGCTTAGGACTAGCGGGTCCTGCCTACGAGCAGTACTTC
TRBV4-1	NA	17	TRBJ2-4	NA	CASSQVTTTLAKNIQYF	TGCGCCAGCAGCCAAGTAACAACTACACTAGCCAAAAACATTCAGTACTTC
TRBV2	NA	12	TRBJ2-7	NA	CASSRTAYEQYF	TGTGCCAGCAGCCGAACAGCCTACGAGCAGTACTTC
TRBV24-1	TRBD1	17	TRBJ2-1	once	CATSESGQGAGDNEQFF	TGTGCCACCAGTGAATCGGGACAGGGGGCCGGAGACAATGAGCAGTTCTTC
TRBV29-1	NA	12	TRBJ1-2	few	CSVDLGVYGYTF	TGCAGCGTTGATCTGGGAGTCTATGGCTACACCTTC
TRBV6-1	TRBD2	13	TRBJ2-1	NA	CASSEFGGDEQFF	TGTGCCAGCAGTGAGTTTGGGGGGGATGAGCAGTTCTTC
TRBV6-1	NA	14	TRBJ2-5	NA	CASSETGAPETQYF	TGTGCCAGCAGTGAAACGGGAGCCCCAGAGACCCAGTACTTC
TRBV9	NA	12	TRBJ2-3	NA	CASSVDEDYTYF	TGTGCCAGCAGCGTAGATGAGGACTATACGTATTTT
TRBV5-4	TRBD1	13	TRBJ1-2	NA	CASRPGQPAGYTF	TGTGCCAGCAGACCGGGACAGCCGGCTGGCTACACCTTC
TRBV6-6	NA	14	TRBJ1-1	NA	CASSYRTESTEAFF	TGTGCCAGCAGTTACAGGACAGAAAGCACTGAAGCTTTCTTT
TRBV27	NA	12	TRBJ2-1	NA	CASSVTGNEQFF	TGTGCCAGCAGTGTGACAGGCAATGAGCAGTTCTTC
TRBV7-2	TRBD1	15	TRBJ1-2	NA	CASSLAGQSPYGYTF	TGTGCCAGCAGCTTAGCGGGACAGTCCCCCTATGGCTACACCTTC
TRBV19	NA	13	TRBJ2-1	once	CASSTSANNEQFF	TGTGCCAGTAGTACCTCAGCGAACAATGAGCAGTTCTTC
TRBV7-9	TRBD1	17	TRBJ2-4	NA	CASSSDLTGRDKNIQYF	TGTGCCAGCAGCTCCGATCTGACAGGGAGAGACAAAAACATTCAGTACTTC
TRBV24-1	TRBD1	14	TRBJ1-1	NA	CATKQGGEGTEAFF	TGTGCCACCAAGCAGGGGGGCGAGGGCACTGAAGCTTTCTTT
TRBV12-5	TRBD2	13	TRBJ2-1	NA	CASGELAGNEQFF	TGTGCTAGTGGTGAACTAGCGGGAAATGAGCAGTTCTTC
TRBV4-1	NA	15	TRBJ2-7	NA	CASSQEERSSYEQYF	TGCGCCAGCAGCCAAGAAGAGCGGTCCTCCTACGAGCAGTACTTC
TRBV18	TRBD2	15	TRBJ2-5	NA	CASSPPLAGGETQYF	TGTGCCAGCTCACCACCTCTAGCGGGTGGTGAGACCCAGTACTTC
TRBV12-3/TRBV12-4	NA	12	TRBJ2-2	once	CASRLLTGELFF	TGTGCCAGCAGACTCTTAACCGGGGAGCTGTTTTTT
TRBV2	NA	15	TRBJ2-1	NA	CASTPGPHRFNEQFF	TGTGCCAGCACCCCGGGTCCTCATCGTTTCAATGAGCAGTTCTTC
TRBV12-3/TRBV12-4	NA	13	TRBJ1-1	NA	CASSLGLVLEAFF	TGTGCCAGCAGTTTGGGCTTGGTACTTGAAGCTTTCTTT
TRBV6-1	NA	16	TRBJ1-5	once	CASSERGGESNQPQHF	TGTGCCAGCAGTGAGAGGGGGGGGGAAAGCAATCAGCCCCAGCATTTT
TRBV24-1	TRBD2	16	TRBJ2-1	NA	CATSDFLAGGPGEQFF	TGTGCCACCAGTGATTTCCTAGCGGGAGGGCCCGGTGAGCAGTTCTTC
TRBV5-4	NA	17	TRBJ2-2	NA	CASSAGTYRAYTGELFF	TGTGCCAGCAGCGCCGGGACATACCGCGCGTACACCGGGGAGCTGTTTTTT
TRBV2	NA	13	TRBJ2-2	NA	CASNRGRAGELFF	TGTGCCAGCAACCGGGGAAGGGCCGGGGAGCTGTTTTTT
TRBV5-1	TRBD2	13	TRBJ2-7	once	CASSPRSSGIPYF	TGCGCCAGCAGCCCCAGGTCTAGCGGTATACCGTACTTC
TRBV3-1/TRBV3-2	NA	19	TRBJ1-1	NA	CASSQDQGTVLGMNTEAFF	TGTGCCAGCAGCCAAGACCAGGGAACAGTCCTTGGGATGAACACTGAAGCTTTCTTT
TRBV7-2	TRBD2	13	TRBJ2-1	NA	CASSLAPGGGQFF	TGTGCCAGCAGCTTAGCCCCGGGGGGGGGTCAGTTCTTC